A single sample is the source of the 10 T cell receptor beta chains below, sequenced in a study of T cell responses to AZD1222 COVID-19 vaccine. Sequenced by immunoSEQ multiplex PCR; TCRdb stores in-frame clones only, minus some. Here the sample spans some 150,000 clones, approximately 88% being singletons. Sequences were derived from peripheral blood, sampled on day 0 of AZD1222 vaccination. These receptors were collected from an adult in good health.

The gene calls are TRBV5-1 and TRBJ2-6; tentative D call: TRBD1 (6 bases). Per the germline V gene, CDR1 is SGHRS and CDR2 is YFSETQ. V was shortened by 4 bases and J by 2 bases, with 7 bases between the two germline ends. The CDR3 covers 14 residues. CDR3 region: CASSRTAGANVLTF. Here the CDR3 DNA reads TGCGCCAGCAGCCGGACAGCTGGGGCCAACGTCCTGACTTTC. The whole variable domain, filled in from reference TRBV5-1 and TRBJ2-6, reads KAGVTQTPRYLIKTRGQQVTLSCSPISGHRSVSWYQQTPGQGLQFLFEYFSETQRNKGNFPGRFSGRQFSNSRSEMNVSTLELGDSALYLCASSRTAGANVLTFGAGSRLTVL.

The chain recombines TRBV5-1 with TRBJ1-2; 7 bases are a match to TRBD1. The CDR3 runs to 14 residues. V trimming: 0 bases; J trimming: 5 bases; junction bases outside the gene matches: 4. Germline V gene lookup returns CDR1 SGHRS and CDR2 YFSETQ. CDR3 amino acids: CASSLEGAGYGYTF. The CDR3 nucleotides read TGCGCCAGCAGCTTGGAGGGGGCAGGTTATGGCTACACCTTC.

This CDR3 reads CASSLWGALNQPQHF. In DNA form, the CDR3 reads TGTGCCAGCAGTTTATGGGGGGCCCTCAATCAGCCCCAGCATTTT. The J gene is TRBJ1-5, the V gene TRBV27, with D tentatively TRBD1 (6 bases). Germline CDR1 and CDR2: MNHEY and SMNVEV (reference sequence). V gave up 1 base and J gave up 3 bases, with 10 bases separating them. The CDR3 is 15 amino acids.

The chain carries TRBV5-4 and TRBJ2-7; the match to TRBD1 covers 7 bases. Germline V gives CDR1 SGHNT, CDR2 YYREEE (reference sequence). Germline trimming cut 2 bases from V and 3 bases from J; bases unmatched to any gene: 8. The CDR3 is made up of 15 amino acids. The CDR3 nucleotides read TGTGCCAGCAGCTTACCGGGACAGCTCCTCTACGAGCAGTACTTC. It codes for CASSLPGQLLYEQYF.

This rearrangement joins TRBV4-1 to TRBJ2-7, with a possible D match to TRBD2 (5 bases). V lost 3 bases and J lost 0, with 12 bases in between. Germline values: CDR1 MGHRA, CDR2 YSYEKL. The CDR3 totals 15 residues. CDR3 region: CASSQEWTLSYEQYF. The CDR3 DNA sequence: TGCGCCAGCAGCCAGGAGTGGACTCTCTCCTACGAGCAGTACTTC.

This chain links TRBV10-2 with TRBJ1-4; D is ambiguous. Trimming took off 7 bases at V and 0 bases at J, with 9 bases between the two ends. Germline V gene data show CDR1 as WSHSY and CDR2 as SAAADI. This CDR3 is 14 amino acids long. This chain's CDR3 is CASKRSATNEKLFF. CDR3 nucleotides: TGCGCCAGCAAACGCTCGGCAACTAATGAAAAACTGTTTTTT.

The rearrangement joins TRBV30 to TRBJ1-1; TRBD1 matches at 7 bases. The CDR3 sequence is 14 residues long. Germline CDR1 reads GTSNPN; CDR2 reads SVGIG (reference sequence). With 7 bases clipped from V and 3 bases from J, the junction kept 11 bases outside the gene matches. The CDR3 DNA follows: TGTGCCTCTTATAGAGGGGGCGCGGACACTGAAGCTTTCTTT. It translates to CASYRGGADTEAFF.

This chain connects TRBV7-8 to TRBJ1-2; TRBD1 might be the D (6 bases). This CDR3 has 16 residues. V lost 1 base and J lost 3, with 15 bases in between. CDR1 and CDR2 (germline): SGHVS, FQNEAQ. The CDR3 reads CASSLVSGDNYYGYTF. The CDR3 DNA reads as TGTGCCAGCAGCTTAGTTTCAGGGGATAACTACTATGGCTACACCTTC.

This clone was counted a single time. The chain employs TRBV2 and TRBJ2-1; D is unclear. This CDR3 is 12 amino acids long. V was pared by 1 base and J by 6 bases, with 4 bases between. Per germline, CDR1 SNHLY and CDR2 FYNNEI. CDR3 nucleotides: TGTGCCAGCAGTGAAGGTTTCAATGAGCAGTTCTTC. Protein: CASSEGFNEQFF.

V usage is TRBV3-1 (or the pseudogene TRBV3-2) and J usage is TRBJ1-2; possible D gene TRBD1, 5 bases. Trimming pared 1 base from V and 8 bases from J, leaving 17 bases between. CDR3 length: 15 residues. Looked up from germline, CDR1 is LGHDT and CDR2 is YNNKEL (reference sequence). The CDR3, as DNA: TGTGCCAGCAGCCAAGTGGGGCAAGGTCCGCGGGGCTACACCTTC. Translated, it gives CASSQVGQGPRGYTF.